The sequence of this T cell receptor (beta chain) was determined in a study of OX40 agonist ivuxolimab in advanced cancers. Study-wide context: Aged 23 to 79 with a mean of about 60 years, they were around 83% male.

The table came from immunoSEQ multiplex PCR; TCRdb's copy has only in-frame clones and leaves some out. Of about 92,000 clones in the sample, about 84% were seen once. The CDR3 spans 15 residues. With 1 base clipped from V and 3 bases from J, the junction kept 3 bases outside the gene matches. Germline-derived CDR1 and CDR2 are SGHAT and FQNNGV. The receptor comes from an adult with an advanced solid tumor such as melanoma, head and neck, liver or kidney cancer. The starting material was CD4+ or CD8+ T cells sorted from blood, obtained in a trial of the OX40 agonist ivuxolimab. The V call is TRBV11-2, the J call TRBJ2-4, with 7 bases lining up with TRBD1. The CDR3 DNA sequence: TGTGCCAGCAGCTTAGTATGGACAGGCAAAAACATTCAGTACTTC. This gives the protein CASSLVWTGKNIQYF. Variable domain in full (rest from reference TRBV11-2 and TRBJ2-4): EAGVAQSPRYKIIEKRQSVAFWCNPISGHATLYWYQQILGQGPKLLIQFQNNGVVDDSQLPKDRFSAERLKGVDSTLKIQPAKLEDSAVYLCASSLVWTGKNIQYFGAGTRLSVL.